The following is a T cell receptor beta chain sequence with its context. The antigen remains unidentified. The data derive from a study of T cells in localized non-small cell lung cancer. The CDR3 runs 14 residues. Germline values: CDR1 MNHEY, CDR2 SVGAGI. V lost 2 bases and J lost 10, with 17 bases in between. Study-level results: Uninvolved neighboring lung showed the greatest T cell clonality, exceeding tumor. Appearances in adjacent lung were noted for a median approximately 58 of the top 100 tumor clones. Sequencing covered just one tumor region, so heterogeneity cannot be ruled out.

Sequencing used immunoSEQ multiplex PCR; TCRdb keeps in-frame clones, though not all of them. Of some 11,000 clones listed, around 82% are singletons. The genes are TRBV6-5 and TRBJ1-1; no clear D gene. The sample was peripheral blood mononuclear cells, taken before any cancer treatment. This TCR derives from a female donor at least 60 years old with stage II lung adenocarcinoma. The CDR3 region has the DNA TGTGCCAGCAGTTACGATCGGGCCATTATTGGAGCTTTCTTT. As protein: CASSYDRAIIGAFF.